The present entry profiles one TCR beta chain with its context. Its antigen is currently unknown. The source of the sample is a study of regulatory T cells in long-lasting Graves disease. General observations from the study: Possibly, too few samples lowered accuracy. Newly diagnosed patients shared about 950 public clonotypes; persistent patients shared approximately 2,700. Persistent cases favored TRBV28, TRBJ1-2 and TRBJ2-5.

The CDR3 consists of 17 residues. The germline CDR1 and CDR2 sequences are SGHNT and YYREEE (reference sequence). Trimming took 0 bases from V and 6 from J; bases not matched to a gene: 11. Time point given: newly diagnosed GD, antithyroid drugs for less than 3 months. RNA extracted from PBMCs served as the sequencing template. Recruitment took place at an endocrinology department in Xi'an, China. HTBI primers from iRepertoire and Arm-PCR of CDR3 regions yielded the TCR beta libraries. Each CDR3 protein is one row after TCRdb ran MiXCR on the multiplex PCR reads. The repertoire holds about 240,000 distinct CDR3 sequences, with roughly a fifth as singletons.

The origin of this receptor is a female donor with Graves disease. The chain links TRBV5-4 to TRBJ2-3, with 9 bases fitting TRBD2. This sample comprised peripheral blood mononuclear cells (PBMCs), obtained at new diagnosis, from a patient treated with antithyroid drugs. The CDR3 DNA is TGTGCCAGCAGCTTGGGTCGGGCGGGAGGGCCAACGGATACGCAGTATTTT. It encodes CASSLGRAGGPTDTQYF.